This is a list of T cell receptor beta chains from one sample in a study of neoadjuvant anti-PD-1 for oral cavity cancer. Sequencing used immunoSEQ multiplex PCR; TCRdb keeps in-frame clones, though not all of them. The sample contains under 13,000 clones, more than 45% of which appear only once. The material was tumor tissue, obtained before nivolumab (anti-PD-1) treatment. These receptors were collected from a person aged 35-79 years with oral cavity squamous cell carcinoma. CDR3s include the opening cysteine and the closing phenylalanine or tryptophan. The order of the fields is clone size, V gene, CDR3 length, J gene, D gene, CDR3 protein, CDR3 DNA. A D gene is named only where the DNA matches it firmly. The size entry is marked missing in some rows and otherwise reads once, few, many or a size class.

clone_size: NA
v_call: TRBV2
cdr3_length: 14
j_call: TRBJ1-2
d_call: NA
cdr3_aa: CASTGAGANYGYTF
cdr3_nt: TGTGCCAGCACAGGGGCGGGGGCTAACTATGGCTACACCTTC

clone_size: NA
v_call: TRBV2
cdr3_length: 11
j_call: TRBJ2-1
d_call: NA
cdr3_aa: CASSYRPKQFF
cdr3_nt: TGTGCCAGCAGTTATCGACCGAAGCAGTTCTTC

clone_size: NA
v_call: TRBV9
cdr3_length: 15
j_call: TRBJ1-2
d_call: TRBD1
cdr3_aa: CASSAQGQGVYGYTF
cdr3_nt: TGTGCCAGCAGCGCCCAGGGACAGGGGGTCTATGGCTACACCTTC

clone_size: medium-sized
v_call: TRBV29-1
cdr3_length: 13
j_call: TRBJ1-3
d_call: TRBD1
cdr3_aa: CSAAGTAGNTIYF
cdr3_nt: TGCAGCGCCGCTGGGACAGCTGGAAACACCATATATTTT

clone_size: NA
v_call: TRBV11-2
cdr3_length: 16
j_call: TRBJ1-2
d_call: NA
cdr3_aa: CASSFDRLLPGYGYTF
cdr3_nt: TGTGCCAGCAGCTTCGACCGACTTTTACCCGGCTATGGCTACACCTTC

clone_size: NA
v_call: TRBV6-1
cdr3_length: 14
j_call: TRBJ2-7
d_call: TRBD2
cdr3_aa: CASSILAGAYEQYF
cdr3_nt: TGTGCCAGCAGTATCCTAGCGGGGGCCTACGAGCAGTACTTC

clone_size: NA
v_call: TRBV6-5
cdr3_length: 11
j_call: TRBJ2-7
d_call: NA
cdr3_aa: CASSLGYEQYF
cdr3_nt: TGTGCCAGCAGTTTAGGTTACGAGCAGTACTTC

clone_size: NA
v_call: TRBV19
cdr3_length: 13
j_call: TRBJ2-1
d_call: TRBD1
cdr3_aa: CATGDRGLGEQFF
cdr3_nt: TGTGCCACTGGGGACAGGGGGCTTGGTGAGCAGTTCTTC

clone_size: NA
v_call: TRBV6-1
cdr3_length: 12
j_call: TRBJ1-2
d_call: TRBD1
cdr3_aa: CASSWTGDGYTF
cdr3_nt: TGTGCCAGCAGCTGGACAGGGGATGGCTACACCTTC

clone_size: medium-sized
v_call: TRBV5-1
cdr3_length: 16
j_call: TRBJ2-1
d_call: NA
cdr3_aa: CASSPSRDSSYNEQFF
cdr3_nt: TGCGCCAGCAGCCCCAGCCGGGATAGCTCCTACAATGAGCAGTTCTTC

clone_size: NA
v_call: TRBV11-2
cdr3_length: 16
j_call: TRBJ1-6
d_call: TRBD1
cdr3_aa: CASSSTGGSPNSPLHF
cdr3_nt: TGTGCCAGCAGCTCCACAGGGGGCTCACCTAATTCACCCCTCCACTTT

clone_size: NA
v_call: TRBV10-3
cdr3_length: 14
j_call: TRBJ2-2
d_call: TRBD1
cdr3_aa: CAISGQGKAGELFF
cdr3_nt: TGTGCCATCAGTGGACAGGGGAAGGCCGGGGAGCTGTTTTTT

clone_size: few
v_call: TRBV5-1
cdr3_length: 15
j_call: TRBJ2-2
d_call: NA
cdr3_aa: CASSLVGPDTGELFF
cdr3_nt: TGCGCCAGCAGCTTGGTTGGTCCAGATACCGGGGAGCTGTTTTTT

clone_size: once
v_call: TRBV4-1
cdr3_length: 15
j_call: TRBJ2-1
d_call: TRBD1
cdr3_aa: CASSQGQGNYNEQFF
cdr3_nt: TGCGCCAGCAGCCAGGGACAGGGGAACTACAATGAGCAGTTCTTC

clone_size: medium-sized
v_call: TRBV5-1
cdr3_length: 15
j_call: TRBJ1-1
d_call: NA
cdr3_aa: CASSSVYSMDAEAFF
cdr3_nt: TGCGCCAGCAGCTCGGTGTATTCTATGGATGCTGAAGCTTTCTTT

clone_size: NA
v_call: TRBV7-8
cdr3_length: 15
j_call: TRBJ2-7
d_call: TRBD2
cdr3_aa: CASSLFARGAREQYF
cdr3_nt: TGTGCCAGCAGCTTATTTGCGCGGGGGGCGCGCGAGCAGTACTTC

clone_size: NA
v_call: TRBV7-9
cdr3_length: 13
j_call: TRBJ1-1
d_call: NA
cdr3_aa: CASSLDMNTEAFF
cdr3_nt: TGTGCCAGCAGCCTTGACATGAACACTGAAGCTTTCTTT

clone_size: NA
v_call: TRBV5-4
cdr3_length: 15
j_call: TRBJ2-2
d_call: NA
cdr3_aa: CASSDSRRVTGELFF
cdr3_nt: TGTGCCAGCAGCGATTCTAGACGAGTCACCGGGGAGCTGTTTTTT

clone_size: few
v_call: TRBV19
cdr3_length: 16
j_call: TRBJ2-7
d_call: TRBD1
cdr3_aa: CASSSTPGGLAYEQYF
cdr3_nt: TGTGCCAGTAGTTCCACCCCAGGGGGCTTAGCCTACGAGCAGTACTTC

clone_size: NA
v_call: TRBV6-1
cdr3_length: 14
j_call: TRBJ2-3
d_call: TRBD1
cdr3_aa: CASSATGGADTQYF
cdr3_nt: TGTGCCAGCAGTGCAACAGGGGGTGCAGATACGCAGTATTTT

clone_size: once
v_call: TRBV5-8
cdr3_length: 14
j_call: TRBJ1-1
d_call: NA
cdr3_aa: CASSLAGVGTEAFF
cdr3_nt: TGTGCCAGCAGCTTGGCGGGGGTGGGCACTGAAGCTTTCTTT

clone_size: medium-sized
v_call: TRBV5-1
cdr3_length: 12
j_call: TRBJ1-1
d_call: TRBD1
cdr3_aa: CASSPRQGEAFF
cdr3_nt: TGCGCCAGCAGCCCCCGACAGGGTGAAGCTTTCTTT

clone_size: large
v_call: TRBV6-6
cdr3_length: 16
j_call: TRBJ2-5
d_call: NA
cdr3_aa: CASSPREVGERGTQYF
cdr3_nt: TGTGCCAGCAGCCCCCGCGAAGTAGGGGAACGGGGGACCCAGTACTTC

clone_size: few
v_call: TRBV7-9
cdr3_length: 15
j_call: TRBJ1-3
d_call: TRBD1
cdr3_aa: CASSFRQGHGNTIYF
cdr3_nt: TGTGCCAGCAGCTTTCGACAGGGGCACGGAAACACCATATATTTT

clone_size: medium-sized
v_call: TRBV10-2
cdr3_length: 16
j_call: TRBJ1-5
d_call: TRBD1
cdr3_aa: CASRGTGVGSNQPQHF
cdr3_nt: TGCGCCAGCAGGGGGACAGGGGTTGGTAGCAATCAGCCCCAGCATTTT

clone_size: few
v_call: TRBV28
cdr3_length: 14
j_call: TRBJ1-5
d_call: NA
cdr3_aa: CASKAPNSNQPQHF
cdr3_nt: TGTGCCAGCAAGGCCCCGAATAGCAATCAGCCCCAGCATTTT

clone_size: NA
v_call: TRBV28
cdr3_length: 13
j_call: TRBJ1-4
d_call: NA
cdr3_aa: CASNPTADEKLFF
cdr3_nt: TGTGCCAGCAATCCGACAGCAGATGAAAAACTGTTTTTT